This T cell receptor (beta chain) comes out of a study of radiation and T cells in renal cell carcinoma. Across the whole study: Nephrectomy followed 15 Gy stereotactic body radiation by 4 weeks. Regarding the study as a whole: From baseline, blood top tumor clonotypes peaked at 2 weeks post-radiation.

Of note for this clone: What it binds is not known.

The protocol was immunoSEQ multiplex PCR, while the TCRdb copy is restricted to in-frame clones and leaves out a portion. Here the sample spans about 22,000 clones, 60% to 80% being singletons. Time point: baseline pretreatment blood. Treatment meaning: 15 Gy SBRT to primary tumor, nephrectomy 4 weeks later. Clear cell pathology was present in this patient's renal cell carcinoma. This CDR3 has 12 amino acids. Germline-derived CDR1 and CDR2 are SGHTS and YDEGEE. The V gene lost 4 bases and the J gene lost 8 bases, with 12 bases spanning the gap. Sequences were derived from blood, sampled from a patient whose treatment included radiotherapy and nephrectomy. This sequence originates from a man aged 55 to 70 with renal cell carcinoma. This chain joins TRBV5-8 and TRBJ1-1; TRBD1 might be the D (6 bases). CDR3: CASSTYREEAFF. The CDR3 coding sequence is TGTGCCAGCAGCACTTACAGGGAAGAAGCTTTCTTT.